This TCR beta chain is from a study of cytomegalovirus exposure and HLA in healthy donors. General study findings and limits: Later analysis reportedly placed an Asian-associated ancestry cluster below the roughly 680-donor mean in N-insertions.

This clone has only a few counts. Its target is not known. There are 15 residues in the CDR3. Germline CDR1 and CDR2: MGHRA and YSYEKL. The V and J ends lost 0 bases and 4 bases, in that order; junction bases with no gene match: 4. The PCR made use of 60 Vbeta and 13 Jbeta primers. Clones were sequenced by immunoSEQ multiplex PCR, and TCRdb holds only the in-frame ones, with some missing. This repertoire shows 97,000 or so clones, 63% found once; its top ten account for about 4.3%. The sequenced sample consisted of PBMCs. This rearrangement joins TRBV4-1 to TRBJ1-2; TRBD1 matches at 8 bases. The sequence was obtained from a human donor in good health. The CDR3 DNA is TGCGCCAGCAGCCAAGATACCGGACAGGGCTATGGCTACACCTTC. Protein sequence: CASSQDTGQGYGYTF.